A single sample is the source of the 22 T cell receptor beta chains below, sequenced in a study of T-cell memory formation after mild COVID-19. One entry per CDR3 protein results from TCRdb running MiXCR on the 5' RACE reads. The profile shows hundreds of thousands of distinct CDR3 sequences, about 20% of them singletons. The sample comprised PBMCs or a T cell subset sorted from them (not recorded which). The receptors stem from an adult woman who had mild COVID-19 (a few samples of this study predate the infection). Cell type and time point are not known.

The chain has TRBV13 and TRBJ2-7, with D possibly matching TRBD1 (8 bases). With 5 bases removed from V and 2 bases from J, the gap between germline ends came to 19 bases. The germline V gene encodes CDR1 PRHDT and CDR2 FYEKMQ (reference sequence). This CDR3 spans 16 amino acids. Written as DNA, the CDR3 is TGTGCCAGCAGCAGGGGGGGGACAGGCGGCCCCTACGAGCAGTACTTC. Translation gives CASSRGGTGGPYEQYF.

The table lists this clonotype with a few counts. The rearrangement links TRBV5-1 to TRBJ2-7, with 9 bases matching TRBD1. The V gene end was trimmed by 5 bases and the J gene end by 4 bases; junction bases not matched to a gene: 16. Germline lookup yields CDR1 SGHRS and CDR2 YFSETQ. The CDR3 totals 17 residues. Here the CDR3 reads CASRGTGYLTGVYEQYF. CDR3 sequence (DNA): TGCGCCAGCAGGGGGACAGGGTATCTTACTGGCGTGTACGAGCAGTACTTC.

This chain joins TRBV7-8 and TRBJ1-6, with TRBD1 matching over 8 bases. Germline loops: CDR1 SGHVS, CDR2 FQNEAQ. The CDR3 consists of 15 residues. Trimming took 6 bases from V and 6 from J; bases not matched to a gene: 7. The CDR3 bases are TGTGCCAGCAGACAGAGGACAGGGTTTAATTCACCCCTCCACTTT. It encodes CASRQRTGFNSPLHF.

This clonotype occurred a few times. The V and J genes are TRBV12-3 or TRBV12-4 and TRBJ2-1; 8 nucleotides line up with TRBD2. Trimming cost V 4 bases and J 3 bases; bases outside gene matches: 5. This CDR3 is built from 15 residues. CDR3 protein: CASSSHSGIYNEQFF. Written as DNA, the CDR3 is TGTGCCAGCAGTTCCCATAGCGGGATCTACAATGAGCAGTTCTTC.

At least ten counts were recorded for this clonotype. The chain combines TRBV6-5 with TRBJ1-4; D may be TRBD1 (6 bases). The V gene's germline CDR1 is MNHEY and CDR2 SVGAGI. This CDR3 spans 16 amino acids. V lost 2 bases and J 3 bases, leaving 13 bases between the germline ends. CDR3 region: CASSYSLQGSNEKLFF. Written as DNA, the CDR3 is TGTGCCAGCAGTTACAGCCTCCAGGGGTCTAATGAAAAACTGTTTTTT.

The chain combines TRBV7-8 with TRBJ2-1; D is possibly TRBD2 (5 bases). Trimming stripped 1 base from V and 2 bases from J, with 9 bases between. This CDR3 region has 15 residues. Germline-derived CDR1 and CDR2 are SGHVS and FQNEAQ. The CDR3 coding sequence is TGTGCCAGCAGCTTAGATCCGGGGACCTACAATGAGCAGTTCTTC. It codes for CASSLDPGTYNEQFF.

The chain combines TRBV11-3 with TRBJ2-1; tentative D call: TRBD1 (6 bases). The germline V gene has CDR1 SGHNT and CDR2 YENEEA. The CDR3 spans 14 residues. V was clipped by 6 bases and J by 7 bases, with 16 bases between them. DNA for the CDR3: TGTGCCAGCAGGACAGGTCAGGGCCGGAATGAGCAGTTCTTC. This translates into CASRTGQGRNEQFF. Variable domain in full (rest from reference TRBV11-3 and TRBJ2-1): EAGVVQSPRYKIIEKKQPVAFWCNPISGHNTLYWYLQNLGQGPELLIRYENEEAVDDSQLPKDRFSAERLKGVDSTLKIQPAELGDSAVYLCASRTGQGRNEQFFGPGTRLTVL.

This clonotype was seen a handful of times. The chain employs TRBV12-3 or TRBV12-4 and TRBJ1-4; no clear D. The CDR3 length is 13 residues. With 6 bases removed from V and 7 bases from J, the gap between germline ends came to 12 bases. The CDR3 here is CASSRDSGEKLFF. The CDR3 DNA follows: TGTGCCAGCAGCCGTGACTCGGGTGAAAAACTGTTTTTT.

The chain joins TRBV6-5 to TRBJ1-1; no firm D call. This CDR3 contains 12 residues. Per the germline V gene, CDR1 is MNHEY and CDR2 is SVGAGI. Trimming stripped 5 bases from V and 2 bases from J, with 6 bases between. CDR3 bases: TGTGCCAGCAGTGATTACAACACTGAAGCTTTCTTT. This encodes CASSDYNTEAFF.

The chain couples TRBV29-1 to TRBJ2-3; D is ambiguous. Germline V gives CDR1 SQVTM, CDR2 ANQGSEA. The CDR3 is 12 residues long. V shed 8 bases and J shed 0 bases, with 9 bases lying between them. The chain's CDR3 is CSFTSSTDTQYF. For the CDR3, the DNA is TGCAGCTTTACGTCTAGCACAGATACGCAGTATTTT.

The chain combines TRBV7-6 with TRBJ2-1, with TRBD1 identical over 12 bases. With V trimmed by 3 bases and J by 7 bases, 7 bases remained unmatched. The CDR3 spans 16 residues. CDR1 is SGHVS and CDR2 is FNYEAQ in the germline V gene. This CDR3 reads CASSFPGQGAINEQFF. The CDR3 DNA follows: TGTGCCAGCAGCTTCCCGGGACAGGGGGCTATTAATGAGCAGTTCTTC.

The CDR3 protein is CASTFMGGTNTEAFF. In DNA, the CDR3 is TGTGCCAGCACTTTCATGGGGGGCACGAACACTGAAGCTTTCTTT. The chain couples TRBV12-3 or TRBV12-4 to TRBJ1-1; a possible D gene is TRBD1 (6 bases). The CDR3 has 15 amino acids. The V end lost 7 bases, the J end lost 1 base, and 16 bases lay between the germline ends.

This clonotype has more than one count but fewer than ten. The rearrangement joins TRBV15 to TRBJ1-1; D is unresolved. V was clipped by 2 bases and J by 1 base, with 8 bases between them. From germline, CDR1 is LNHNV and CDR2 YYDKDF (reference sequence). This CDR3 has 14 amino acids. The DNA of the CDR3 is TGTGCCACCAGCAGATGGAACAGGAACACTGAAGCTTTCTTT. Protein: CATSRWNRNTEAFF. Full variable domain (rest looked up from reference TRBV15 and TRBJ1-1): DAMVIQNPRYQVTQFGKPVTLSCSQTLNHNVMYWYQQKSSQAPKLLFHYYDKDFNNEADTPDNFQSRRPNTSFCFLDIRSPGLGDTAMYLCATSRWNRNTEAFFGQGTRLTVV.

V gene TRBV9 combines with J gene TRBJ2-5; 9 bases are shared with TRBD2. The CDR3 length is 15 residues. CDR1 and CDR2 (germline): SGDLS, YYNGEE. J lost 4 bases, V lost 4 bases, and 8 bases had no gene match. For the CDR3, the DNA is TGTGCCAGCAGCCCCGTAGCGGGAGTAACAGAGACCCAGTACTTC. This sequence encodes CASSPVAGVTETQYF.

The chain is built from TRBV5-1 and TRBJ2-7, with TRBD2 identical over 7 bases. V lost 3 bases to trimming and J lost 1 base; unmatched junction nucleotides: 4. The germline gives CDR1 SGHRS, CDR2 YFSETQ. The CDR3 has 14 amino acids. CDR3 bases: TGCGCCAGCAGCTGGCTACTAGCGTCCTACGAGCAGTACTTC. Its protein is CASSWLLASYEQYF.

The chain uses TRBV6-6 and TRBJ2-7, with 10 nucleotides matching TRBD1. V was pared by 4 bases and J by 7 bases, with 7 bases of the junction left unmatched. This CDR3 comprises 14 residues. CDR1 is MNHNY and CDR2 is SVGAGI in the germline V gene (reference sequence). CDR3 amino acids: CASSSGTGVREQYF. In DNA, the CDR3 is TGTGCCAGCAGTTCCGGGACAGGGGTACGGGAGCAGTACTTC.

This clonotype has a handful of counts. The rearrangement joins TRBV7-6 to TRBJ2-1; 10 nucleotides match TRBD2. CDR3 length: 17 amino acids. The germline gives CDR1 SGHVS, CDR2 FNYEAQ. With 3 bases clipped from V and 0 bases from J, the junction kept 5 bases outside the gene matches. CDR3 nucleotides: TGTGCCAGCAGCTTGGGGACTAGCGCGTACTCCTACAATGAGCAGTTCTTC. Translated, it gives CASSLGTSAYSYNEQFF.

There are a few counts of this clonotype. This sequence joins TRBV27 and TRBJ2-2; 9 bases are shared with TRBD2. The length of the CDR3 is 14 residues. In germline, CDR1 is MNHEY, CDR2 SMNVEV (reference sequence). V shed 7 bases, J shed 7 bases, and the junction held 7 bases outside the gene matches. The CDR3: CASTEGLAVGELFF. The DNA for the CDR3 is TGTGCCAGCACCGAGGGACTAGCCGTCGGGGAGCTGTTTTTT.

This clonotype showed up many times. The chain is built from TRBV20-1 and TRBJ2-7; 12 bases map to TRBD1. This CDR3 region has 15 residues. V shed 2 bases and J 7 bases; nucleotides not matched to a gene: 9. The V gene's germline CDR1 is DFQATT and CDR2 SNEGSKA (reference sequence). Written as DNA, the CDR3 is TGCAGTGCTAGACCTTGGGGACAGGGGGCAGATGAGCAGTACTTC. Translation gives CSARPWGQGADEQYF.

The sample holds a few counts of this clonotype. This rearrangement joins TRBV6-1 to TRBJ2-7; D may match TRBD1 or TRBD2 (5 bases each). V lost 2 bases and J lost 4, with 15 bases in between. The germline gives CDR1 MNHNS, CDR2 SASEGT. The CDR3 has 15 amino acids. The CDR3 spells CASSEQGGRDYEQYF. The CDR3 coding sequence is TGTGCCAGCAGTGAACAAGGAGGCAGGGATTACGAGCAGTACTTC.

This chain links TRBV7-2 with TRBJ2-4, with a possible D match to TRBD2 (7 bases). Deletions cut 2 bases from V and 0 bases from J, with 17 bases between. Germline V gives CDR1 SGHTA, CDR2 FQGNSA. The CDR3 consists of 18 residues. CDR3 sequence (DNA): TGTGCCAGCAGCTTAATCGGTGGAGCGGGACAAGCCAAAAACATTCAGTACTTC. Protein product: CASSLIGGAGQAKNIQYF.

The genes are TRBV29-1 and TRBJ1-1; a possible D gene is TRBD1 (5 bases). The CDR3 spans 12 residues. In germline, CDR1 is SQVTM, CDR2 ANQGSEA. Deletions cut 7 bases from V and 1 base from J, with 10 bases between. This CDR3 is CSALGRNTEAFF. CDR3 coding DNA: TGCAGCGCCTTGGGACGGAACACTGAAGCTTTCTTT.